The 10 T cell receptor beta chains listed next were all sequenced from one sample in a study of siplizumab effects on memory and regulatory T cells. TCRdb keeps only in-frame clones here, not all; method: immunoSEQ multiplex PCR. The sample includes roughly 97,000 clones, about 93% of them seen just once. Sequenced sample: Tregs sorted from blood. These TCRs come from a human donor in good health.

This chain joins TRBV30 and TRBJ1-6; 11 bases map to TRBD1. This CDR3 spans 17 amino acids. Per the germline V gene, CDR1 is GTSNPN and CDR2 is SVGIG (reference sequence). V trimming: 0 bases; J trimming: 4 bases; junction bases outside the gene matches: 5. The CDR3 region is CAWSVGGTGGYNSPLHF. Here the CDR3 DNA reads TGTGCCTGGAGTGTAGGAGGGACAGGGGGGTATAATTCACCCCTCCACTTT.

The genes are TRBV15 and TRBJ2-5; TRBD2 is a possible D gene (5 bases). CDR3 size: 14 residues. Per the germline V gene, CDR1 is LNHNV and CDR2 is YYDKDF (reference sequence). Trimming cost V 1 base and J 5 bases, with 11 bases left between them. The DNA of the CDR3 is TGTGCCACCAGCAGAGGGCGGGTGGGGGAGACCCAGTACTTC. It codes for CATSRGRVGETQYF. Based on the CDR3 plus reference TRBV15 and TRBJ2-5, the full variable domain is DAMVIQNPRYQVTQFGKPVTLSCSQTLNHNVMYWYQQKSSQAPKLLFHYYDKDFNNEADTPDNFQSRRPNTSFCFLDIRSPGLGDTAMYLCATSRGRVGETQYFGPGTRLLVL.

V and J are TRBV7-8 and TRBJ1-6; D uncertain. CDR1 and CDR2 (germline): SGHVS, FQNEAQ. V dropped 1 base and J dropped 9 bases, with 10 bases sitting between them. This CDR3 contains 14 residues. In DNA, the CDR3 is TGTGCCAGCAGCTTAGATTTAGTGATTTCACCCCTCCACTTT. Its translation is CASSLDLVISPLHF.

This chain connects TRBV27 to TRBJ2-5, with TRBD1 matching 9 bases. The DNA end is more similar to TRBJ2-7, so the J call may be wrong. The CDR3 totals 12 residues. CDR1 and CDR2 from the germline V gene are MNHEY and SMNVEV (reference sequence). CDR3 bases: TGTGCCAGCAGTGGACAGGGGAGCGAGCAGTACTTC. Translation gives CASSGQGSEQYF.

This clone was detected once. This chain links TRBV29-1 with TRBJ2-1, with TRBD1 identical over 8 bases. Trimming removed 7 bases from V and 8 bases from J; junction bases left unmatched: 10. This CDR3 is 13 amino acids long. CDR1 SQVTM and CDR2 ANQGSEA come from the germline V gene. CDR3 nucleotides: TGCAGCGCATGGACAGGGCTTGGGGATGAGCAGTTCTTC. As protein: CSAWTGLGDEQFF.

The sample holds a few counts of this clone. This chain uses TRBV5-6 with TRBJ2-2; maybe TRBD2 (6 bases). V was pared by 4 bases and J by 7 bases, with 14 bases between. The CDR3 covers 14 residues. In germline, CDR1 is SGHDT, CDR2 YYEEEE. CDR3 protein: CASSRGGGGGELFF. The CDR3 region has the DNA TGTGCCAGCAGCCGTGGGGGAGGTGGCGGGGAGCTGTTTTTT.

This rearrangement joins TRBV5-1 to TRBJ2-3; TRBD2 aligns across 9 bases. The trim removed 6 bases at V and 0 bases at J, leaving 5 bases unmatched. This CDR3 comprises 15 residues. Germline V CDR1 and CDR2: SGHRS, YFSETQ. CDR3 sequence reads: CASTPSGTSTDTQYF. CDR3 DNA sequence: TGCGCCAGCACTCCTAGCGGGACTAGCACAGATACGCAGTATTTT.

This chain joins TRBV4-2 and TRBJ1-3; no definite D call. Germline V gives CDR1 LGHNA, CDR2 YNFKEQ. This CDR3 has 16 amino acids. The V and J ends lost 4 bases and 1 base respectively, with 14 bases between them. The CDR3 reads CASSRGGSASGNTIYF. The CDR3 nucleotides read TGTGCCAGCAGCCGGGGTGGGTCGGCATCTGGAAACACCATATATTTT.

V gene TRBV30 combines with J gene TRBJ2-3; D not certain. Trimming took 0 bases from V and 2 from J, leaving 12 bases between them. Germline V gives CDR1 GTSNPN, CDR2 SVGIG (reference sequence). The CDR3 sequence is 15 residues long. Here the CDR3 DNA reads TGTGCCTGGAGTGTAGGCTTGGCGAACACAGATACGCAGTATTTT. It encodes CAWSVGLANTDTQYF.

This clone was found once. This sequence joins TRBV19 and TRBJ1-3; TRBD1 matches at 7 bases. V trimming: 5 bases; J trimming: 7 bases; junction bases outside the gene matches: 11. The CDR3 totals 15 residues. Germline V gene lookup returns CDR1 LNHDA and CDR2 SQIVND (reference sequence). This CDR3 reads CASSPTTGMSNTIYF. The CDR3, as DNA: TGTGCCAGTAGTCCGACGACAGGGATGAGCAACACCATATATTTT.